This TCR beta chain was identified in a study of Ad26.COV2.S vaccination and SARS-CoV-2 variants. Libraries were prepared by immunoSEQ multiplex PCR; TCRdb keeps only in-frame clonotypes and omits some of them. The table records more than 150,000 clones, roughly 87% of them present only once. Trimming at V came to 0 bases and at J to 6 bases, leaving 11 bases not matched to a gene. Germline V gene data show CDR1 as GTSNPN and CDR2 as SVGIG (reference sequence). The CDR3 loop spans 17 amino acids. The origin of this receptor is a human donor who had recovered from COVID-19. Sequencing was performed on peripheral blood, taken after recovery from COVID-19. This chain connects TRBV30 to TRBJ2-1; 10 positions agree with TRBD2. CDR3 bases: TGTGCCTGGAGTGTACTATCGGCTAGCGGGGGCCTCAATGAGCAGTTCTTC. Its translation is CAWSVLSASGGLNEQFF.